This entry lists 21 T cell receptor beta chains sequenced from one sample in a study of cytomegalovirus exposure and HLA in healthy donors. PCR was performed using 60 Vbeta and 13 Jbeta primers. Sequencing used immunoSEQ multiplex PCR; TCRdb keeps in-frame clones, though not all of them. The sample holds over 120,000 clones, around 80% seen once. The sequencing sample was made of PBMCs. These receptors all come from a man aged 40-55 years in good health and CMV-seronegative.

The chain carries TRBV11-2 and TRBJ2-7; D ambiguous. The germline CDR1 and CDR2 sequences are SGHAT and FQNNGV. The CDR3 is made up of 13 amino acids. Trimming cost V 2 bases and J 6 bases, with 11 bases left between them. The CDR3, as DNA: TGTGCCAGCAGCTTACAGGTGGTCGGCGAGCAGTACTTC. Translating it yields CASSLQVVGEQYF.

The rearrangement joins TRBV6-5 to TRBJ1-5; TRBD1 matches 8 bases. The junction had 10 bases not matched to a gene; V was cut back by 6 bases and J by 6 bases. Germline V lookup: CDR1 MNHEY, CDR2 SVGAGI. The CDR3 sequence is 15 residues long. The CDR3 DNA reads as TGTGCCAGCAGCAACCTGGGGACAGGCCCTCAGCCCCAGCATTTT. Protein sequence: CASSNLGTGPQPQHF.

This clone was observed a handful of times. The rearrangement links TRBV18 to TRBJ2-7; D may be TRBD2 (6 bases). The ends were cut back, 3 bases at V and 4 bases at J, with 28 bases in the middle. Per the germline V gene, CDR1 is KGHSH and CDR2 is LQKENI. There are 19 residues in the CDR3. The CDR3 sequence is CASSPGLLGRDGRSYEQYF. CDR3 DNA sequence: TGTGCCAGCTCACCGGGTCTCCTTGGCAGGGACGGGAGATCTTACGAGCAGTACTTC. The full variable domain, with the rest looked up from reference TRBV18 and TRBJ2-7, is NAGVMQNPRHLVRRRGQEARLRCSPMKGHSHVYWYRQLPEEGLKFMVYLQKENIIDESGMPKERFSAEFPKEGPSILRIQQVVRGDSAAYFCASSPGLLGRDGRSYEQYFGPGTRLTVT.

The rearrangement uses TRBV7-8 and TRBJ2-4; 8 bases are a match to TRBD2. This CDR3 is built from 14 residues. V trimming: 7 bases; J trimming: 6 bases; junction bases outside the gene matches: 8. Germline lookup yields CDR1 SGHVS and CDR2 FQNEAQ. CDR3 in amino acids: CASTSGGEGNIQYF. In DNA, the CDR3 is TGTGCCAGCACCAGCGGGGGTGAGGGAAACATTCAGTACTTC. Using reference TRBV7-8 and TRBJ2-4 for the parts outside the CDR3, the full variable domain is GAGVSQSPRYKVAKRGQDVALRCDPISGHVSLFWYQQALGQGPEFLTYFQNEAQLDKSGLPSDRFFAERPEGSVSTLKIQRTQQEDSAVYLCASTSGGEGNIQYFGAGTRLSVL.

This clone came up a few times. The chain couples TRBV6-5 to TRBJ1-1; 9 bases map to TRBD1. Germline lookup yields CDR1 MNHEY and CDR2 SVGAGI. The CDR3 has 14 residues. The V gene end was trimmed by 5 bases and the J gene end by 5 bases; junction bases not matched to a gene: 6. CDR3 bases: TGTGCCAGCAGTGTCCTACAGGGGGCAACTGAAGCTTTCTTT. It codes for CASSVLQGATEAFF.

The chain joins TRBV10-1 to TRBJ2-1, with 7 bases lining up with TRBD1. The junction had 13 bases not matched to a gene; V was cut back by 4 bases and J by 7 bases. This CDR3 region has 16 residues. CDR1 and CDR2 (germline): WNHNN, SYGVQD (reference sequence). CDR3 in DNA: TGCGCCAGCAGTGGGCACAGGGGTGCGGTTGGGAATGAGCAGTTCTTC. Its translation is CASSGHRGAVGNEQFF.

This rearrangement joins TRBV9 to TRBJ1-1; D unresolved. The CDR3 runs 13 residues. V lost 0 bases and J lost 3, with 6 bases in between. CDR1 is SGDLS, CDR2 YYNGEE, per germline. DNA of the CDR3: TGTGCCAGCAGCGTAGCCGGAGACACTGAAGCTTTCTTT. Translated: CASSVAGDTEAFF.

This clone was detected only once. The rearrangement links TRBV7-9 to TRBJ1-3, with 7 bases that match TRBD1. The V segment lost 2 bases and the J segment 2 bases; nucleotides outside the gene matches: 6. The germline V gene encodes CDR1 SEHNR and CDR2 FQNEAQ (reference sequence). CDR3 length equals 16 residues. Here the CDR3 reads CASSLPETGTGNTIYF. The CDR3 DNA reads TGTGCCAGCAGCTTACCGGAGACAGGGACTGGAAACACCATATATTTT.

This clone appeared a few times. The chain joins TRBV13 to TRBJ1-6; a possible D gene is TRBD1 (5 bases). Germline CDR1 is PRHDT and CDR2 is FYEKMQ (reference sequence). V dropped 3 bases and J dropped 0 bases, with 9 bases sitting between them. The CDR3 sequence is 16 residues long. The CDR3 DNA is TGTGCCAGCAGCTTGCAGGGAGGCTCCTATAATTCACCCCTCCACTTT. It is translated as CASSLQGGSYNSPLHF. The full variable domain, in which reference TRBV13 and TRBJ1-6 provide the parts outside the CDR3, is AAGVIQSPRHLIKEKRETATLKCYPIPRHDTVYWYQQGPGQDPQFLISFYEKMQSDKGSIPDRFSAQQFSDYHSELNMSSLELGDSALYFCASSLQGGSYNSPLHFGNGTRLTVT.

V gene TRBV5-1 combines with J gene TRBJ2-4; D might be TRBD2 (7 bases). CDR1 and CDR2 from the germline V gene are SGHRS and YFSETQ. Trimming pared 3 bases from V and 0 bases from J, leaving 13 bases between. The CDR3 is made up of 16 amino acids. This chain's CDR3 is CASSSGGGLAKNIQYF. In DNA, the CDR3 is TGCGCCAGCAGCTCGGGGGGCGGGCTAGCCAAAAACATTCAGTACTTC.

The chain combines TRBV5-1 with TRBJ1-2; 9 bases line up with TRBD1. V shed 5 bases, J shed 7 bases, and the junction held 9 bases outside the gene matches. Germline V gene data show CDR1 as SGHRS and CDR2 as YFSETQ. This CDR3 spans 14 amino acids. CDR3 coding DNA: TGCGCCAGCAGGGGACAGGGCGACCTTGGTGGCTACACCTTC. It codes for CASRGQGDLGGYTF.

The V and J genes are TRBV7-2 and TRBJ2-7; no definite D call. This CDR3 has 13 residues. V gave up 4 bases and J gave up 3 bases, with 10 bases separating them. In germline, CDR1 is SGHTA, CDR2 FQGNSA. The CDR3 nucleotides are TGTGCCAGCAGCTCTCAAACCGGCTACGAGCAGTACTTC. Its translation is CASSSQTGYEQYF. The variable domain in full, completed from reference TRBV7-2 and TRBJ2-7, reads GAGVSQSPSNKVTEKGKDVELRCDPISGHTALYWYRQSLGQGLEFLIYFQGNSAPDKSGLPSDRFSAERTGGSVSTLTIQRTQQEDSAVYLCASSSQTGYEQYFGPGTRLTVT.

CDR3 loop: CASSSAQGDTIYF. CDR3 nucleotide sequence: TGTGCCAGCAGTTCCGCACAGGGCGACACCATATATTTT. The chain joins TRBV27 to TRBJ1-3; D is possibly TRBD1 (6 bases). V lost 4 bases, J lost 8 bases, and 12 bases lay in between. Germline values: CDR1 MNHEY, CDR2 SMNVEV (reference sequence). The CDR3 is made up of 13 amino acids.

This clone was seen a single time. The rearrangement links TRBV10-1 to TRBJ1-1; 8 bases map to TRBD1. Germline-derived CDR1 and CDR2 are WNHNN and SYGVQD (reference sequence). There are 15 residues in the CDR3. V dropped 4 bases and J dropped 7; count of bases not matched to a gene: 11. Written as DNA, the CDR3 is TGCGCCAGCAGTGGAGGGGGTCAGGGGGCAGGTGAAGCTTTCTTT. It specifies CASSGGGQGAGEAFF.

The chain couples TRBV6-4 to TRBJ2-3, with TRBD2 as a possible D gene (5 bases). The CDR3 contains 13 residues. Trimming took off 3 bases at V and 6 bases at J, with 10 bases between the two ends. Germline V lookup: CDR1 MRHNA, CDR2 SNTAGT. Written as DNA, the CDR3 is TGTGCCAGCAGTGAGCTAGCAGGCGATACGCAGTATTTT. Its protein is CASSELAGDTQYF.

This clone was counted a single time. The rearrangement joins TRBV6-5 to TRBJ1-5; 8 nucleotides line up with TRBD1. This CDR3 comprises 14 residues. V was pared by 10 bases and J by 3 bases, with 8 bases of the junction left unmatched. Germline V gene lookup returns CDR1 MNHEY and CDR2 SVGAGI. The CDR3 sequence is CATPDRDDNQPQHF. As DNA, the CDR3 is TGTGCCACCCCGGACAGGGATGACAATCAGCCCCAGCATTTT.

Comment on this clone: The junction and the germline gene differ at one end; a read error may be behind it. Additional DNA sequences in this sample encode the identical CDR3. The J gene is TRBJ1-1, the V gene TRBV10-3, with TRBD1 identical over 8 bases. CDR1 is ENHRY, CDR2 SYGVKD, per germline. There are 12 residues in the CDR3. The DNA of the CDR3 is TGTGCCTCCACAGGGGGGAACACTGAAGCCTTCTTT. It translates to CASTGGNTEAFF.

The V gene is TRBV4-3, the J gene TRBJ1-4; 9 bases are shared with TRBD1. Germline CDR1 and CDR2: LGHNA and YSLEER. The CDR3 is made up of 17 amino acids. With V trimmed by 1 base and J by 8 bases, 11 bases remained unmatched. The CDR3 region has the DNA TGCGCCAGCAGCCAAGGAACCTGGACAGGGGATAAGGAAAAACTGTTTTTT. Its protein is CASSQGTWTGDKEKLFF.

The chain couples TRBV7-2 to TRBJ2-7; 8 nucleotides line up with TRBD1. This CDR3 has 13 amino acids. Germline V gene lookup returns CDR1 SGHTA and CDR2 FQGNSA. Losses at the gene ends were 6 bases for V and 6 bases for J; bases not matched to a gene: 7. The chain's CDR3 is CASSIGQGGEQYF. As DNA, the CDR3 is TGTGCCAGCAGTATCGGACAGGGCGGCGAGCAGTACTTC.

This clone was counted between two and nine times. The chain has TRBV12-1 and TRBJ1-5. TRBV12-1 is an annotated pseudogene. CDR3 size: 14 residues. The CDR3 DNA follows: TGTGCCAGCAGCCCCCCGGGGATCGGACAGCCCCAGCATTTT. This encodes CASSPPGIGQPQHF.

This sequence joins TRBV19 and TRBJ1-1; D unresolved. V shed 2 bases and J shed 1 base, with 14 bases lying between them. This CDR3 is 16 amino acids long. Per germline, CDR1 LNHDA and CDR2 SQIVND (reference sequence). The CDR3: CASSILLRVENTEAFF. The CDR3 region has the DNA TGTGCCAGTAGTATACTGCTGAGGGTGGAGAACACTGAAGCTTTCTTT.